The 8 T cell receptor beta chains below all came from one sample that was sequenced in a study of T cells after somatic rescue of genetic block. The data were produced by immunoSEQ multiplex PCR, yet TCRdb's version contains in-frame clones alone and is incomplete. The sample has some 68,000 clones, roughly 93% seen once. The material sequenced was peripheral blood mononuclear cells (PBMCs). These receptors originate from a man aged 25 to 40.

The genes are TRBV5-1 and TRBJ1-2; perhaps TRBD1 as D (6 bases). Germline CDR1 is SGHRS and CDR2 is YFSETQ. V lost 4 bases, J lost 8 bases, and 12 bases lay in between. This CDR3 contains 12 residues. The CDR3 DNA reads as TGCGCCAGCAGCCCAGGGGATGGCGGCTACACCTTC. It codes for CASSPGDGGYTF.

CDR3 DNA: TGTGCCAGCAGCCAAGACCCCTGGGCGAGCGGGAGCTCCTACAATGAGCAGTTCTTC. The encoded protein is CASSQDPWASGSSYNEQFF. The V call is TRBV4-2, the J call TRBJ2-1, with 8 bases aligning to TRBD2. Looked up from germline, CDR1 is LGHNA and CDR2 is YNFKEQ. Trimming took 0 bases from V and 0 from J; bases not matched to a gene: 10. The CDR3 runs to 19 residues.

This sequence joins TRBV28 and TRBJ2-5; 7 bases are a match to TRBD2. The CDR3 has 15 amino acids. Germline loops: CDR1 MDHEN, CDR2 SYDVKM. The V gene end was trimmed by 2 bases and the J gene end by 3 bases; junction bases not matched to a gene: 6. The CDR3 loop is CASSLGPGGKETQYF. In nucleotides, the CDR3 is TGTGCCAGCAGTTTAGGGCCCGGGGGGAAAGAGACCCAGTACTTC.

This chain uses TRBV13 with TRBJ2-3; TRBD2 matches 10 bases. V was clipped by 7 bases and J by 4 bases; unmatched bases: 8. Looked up from germline, CDR1 is PRHDT and CDR2 is FYEKMQ (reference sequence). The CDR3 has 15 amino acids. CDR3 in amino acids: CASTPTSGRADTQYF. CDR3 nucleotides: TGTGCCAGCACCCCCACCAGCGGGAGGGCAGATACGCAGTATTTT.

The V gene is TRBV4-1, the J gene TRBJ2-3; 10 bases map to TRBD1. The CDR3 is made up of 16 amino acids. Germline-derived CDR1 and CDR2 are MGHRA and YSYEKL. V shed 2 bases, J shed 2 bases, and the junction held 4 bases outside the gene matches. The CDR3 sequence is CASSQPGTGATDTQYF. In DNA form, the CDR3 reads TGCGCCAGCAGCCAACCCGGGACAGGGGCCACAGATACGCAGTATTTT.

This chain connects TRBV30 to TRBJ2-1; TRBD2 matches 10 bases. V shed 0 bases and J 8 bases; nucleotides not matched to a gene: 7. The CDR3 runs 15 residues. CDR1 and CDR2 (germline): GTSNPN, SVGIG (reference sequence). In DNA, the CDR3 is TGTGCCTGGAGTGTCGCTAGCGGGGGAGGCGATGAGCAGTTCTTC. Protein: CAWSVASGGGDEQFF.

The rearrangement uses TRBV7-9 and TRBJ2-2; D is perhaps TRBD1 (6 bases). The CDR3 loop spans 14 amino acids. The ends were cut back, 5 bases at V and 1 base at J, with 8 bases in the middle. Germline CDR1 SEHNR, CDR2 FQNEAQ (reference sequence). CDR3 sequence reads: CASSQQGNTGELFF. The CDR3 bases are TGTGCCAGCAGCCAACAGGGGAACACCGGGGAGCTGTTTTTT. The full variable domain, with the rest looked up from reference TRBV7-9 and TRBJ2-2, is DTGVSQNPRHKITKRGQNVTFRCDPISEHNRLYWYRQTLGQGPEFLTYFQNEAQLEKSRLLSDRFSAERPKGSFSTLEIQRTEQGDSAMYLCASSQQGNTGELFFGEGSRLTVL.

This chain uses TRBV11-2 with TRBJ2-7; D is unresolved. This CDR3 has 14 residues. CDR1 and CDR2 (germline): SGHAT, FQNNGV. V was trimmed by 3 bases and J by 5 bases, leaving 14 bases between them. In nucleotides, the CDR3 is TGTGCCAGCAGCTTCCCGGCAGAAGCTAACGAGCAGTACTTC. Protein product: CASSFPAEANEQYF. Filled out from reference TRBV11-2 and TRBJ2-7, the complete variable domain reads EAGVAQSPRYKIIEKRQSVAFWCNPISGHATLYWYQQILGQGPKLLIQFQNNGVVDDSQLPKDRFSAERLKGVDSTLKIQPAKLEDSAVYLCASSFPAEANEQYFGPGTRLTVT.